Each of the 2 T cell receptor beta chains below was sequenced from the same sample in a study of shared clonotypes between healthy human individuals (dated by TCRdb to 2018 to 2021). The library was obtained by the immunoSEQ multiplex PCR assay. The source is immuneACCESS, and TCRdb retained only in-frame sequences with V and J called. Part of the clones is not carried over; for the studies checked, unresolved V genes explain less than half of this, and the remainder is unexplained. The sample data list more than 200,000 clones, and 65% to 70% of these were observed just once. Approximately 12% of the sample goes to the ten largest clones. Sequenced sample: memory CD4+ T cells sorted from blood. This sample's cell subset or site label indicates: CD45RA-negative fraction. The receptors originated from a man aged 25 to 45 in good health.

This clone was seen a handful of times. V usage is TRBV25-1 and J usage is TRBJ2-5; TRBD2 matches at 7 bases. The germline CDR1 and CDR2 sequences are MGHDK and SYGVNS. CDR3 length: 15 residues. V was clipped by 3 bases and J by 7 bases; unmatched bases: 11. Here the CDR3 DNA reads TGTGCCAGCAGTGACCAACCCGGACTAGTGGGGACCCAGTACTTC. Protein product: CASSDQPGLVGTQYF.

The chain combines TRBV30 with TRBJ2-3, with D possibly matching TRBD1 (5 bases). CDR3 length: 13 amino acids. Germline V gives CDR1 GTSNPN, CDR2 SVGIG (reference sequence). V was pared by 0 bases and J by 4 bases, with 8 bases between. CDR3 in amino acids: CAWSVQGSDTQYF. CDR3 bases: TGTGCCTGGAGTGTCCAGGGTTCAGATACGCAGTATTTT. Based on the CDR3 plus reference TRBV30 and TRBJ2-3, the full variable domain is SQTIHQWPATLVQPVGSPLSLECTVEGTSNPNLYWYRQAAGRGLQLLFYSVGIGQISSEVPQNLSASRPQDRQFILSSKKLLLSDSGFYLCAWSVQGSDTQYFGPGTRLTVL.